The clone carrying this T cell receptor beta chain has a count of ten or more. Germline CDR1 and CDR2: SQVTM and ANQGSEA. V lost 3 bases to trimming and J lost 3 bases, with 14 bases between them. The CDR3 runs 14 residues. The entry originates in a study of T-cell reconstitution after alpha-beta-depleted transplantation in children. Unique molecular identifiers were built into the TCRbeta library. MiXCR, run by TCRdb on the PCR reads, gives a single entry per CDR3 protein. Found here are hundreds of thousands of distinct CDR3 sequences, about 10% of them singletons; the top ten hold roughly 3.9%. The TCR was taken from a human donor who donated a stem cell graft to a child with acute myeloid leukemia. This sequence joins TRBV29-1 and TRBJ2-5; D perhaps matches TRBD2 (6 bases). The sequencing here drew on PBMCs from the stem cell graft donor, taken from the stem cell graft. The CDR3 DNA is TGCAGCGTTGATCCACAAGGAGGGGAAGAGACCCAGTACTTC. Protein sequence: CSVDPQGGEETQYF.